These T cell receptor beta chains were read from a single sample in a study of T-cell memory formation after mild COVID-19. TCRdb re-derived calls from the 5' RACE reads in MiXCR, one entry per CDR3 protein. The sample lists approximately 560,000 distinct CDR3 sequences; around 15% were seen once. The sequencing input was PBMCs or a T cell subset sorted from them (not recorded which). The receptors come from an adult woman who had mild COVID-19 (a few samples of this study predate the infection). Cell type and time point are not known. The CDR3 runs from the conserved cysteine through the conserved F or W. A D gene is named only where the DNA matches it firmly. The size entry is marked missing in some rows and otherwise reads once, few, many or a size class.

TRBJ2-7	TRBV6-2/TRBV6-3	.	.	CASKTGPYEQYF	TGTGCCAGCAAAACAGGGCCCTACGAGCAGTACTTC
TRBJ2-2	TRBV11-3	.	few	CASSPTLNTGELFF	TGTGCCAGCAGCCCGACACTAAACACCGGGGAGCTGTTTTTT
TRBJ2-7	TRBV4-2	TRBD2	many	CASSQTSGSSYEQYF	TGTGCCAGCAGTCAGACTAGCGGCAGCTCCTACGAGCAGTACTTC
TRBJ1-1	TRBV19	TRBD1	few	CASEGQLNTEAFF	TGTGCCAGTGAGGGACAGCTGAACACTGAAGCTTTCTTT
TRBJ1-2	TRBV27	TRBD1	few	CASRSTHRGDYGYTF	TGTGCCAGCAGATCTACCCACAGGGGGGACTATGGCTACACCTTC
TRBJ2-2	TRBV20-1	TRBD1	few	CSARPRGQNTGELFF	TGCAGTGCTAGACCCAGGGGGCAGAACACCGGGGAGCTGTTTTTT
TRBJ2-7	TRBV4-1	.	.	CASSQEIRLSSYEQYF	TGCGCCAGCAGCCAAGAAATCCGACTTAGCTCCTACGAGCAGTACTTC
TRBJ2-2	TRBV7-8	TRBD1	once	CASSLAPTGGDTGELFF	TGTGCCAGCAGCTTAGCGCCAACAGGGGGTGACACCGGGGAGCTGTTTTTT
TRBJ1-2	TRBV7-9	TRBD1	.	CASREAGGDYGYTF	TGTGCCAGCAGGGAGGCAGGGGGCGACTATGGCTACACCTTC
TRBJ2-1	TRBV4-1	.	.	CASSQDRLLLYEQFF	TGCGCCAGCAGCCAAGATCGCCTCCTTCTCTATGAGCAGTTCTTC
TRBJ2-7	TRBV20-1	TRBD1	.	CSARVVRWGTGSYEQYF	TGCAGTGCTAGAGTGGTCAGATGGGGGACAGGGTCCTACGAGCAGTACTTC
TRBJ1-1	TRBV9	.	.	CASSVFENTEAFF	TGTGCCAGCAGCGTCTTTGAGAACACTGAAGCTTTCTTT
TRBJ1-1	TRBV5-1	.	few	CASSPGQYTEAFF	TGCGCCAGCAGCCCTGGACAGTACACTGAAGCTTTCTTT
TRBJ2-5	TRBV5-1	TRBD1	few	CASSPGQGVTKQETQYF	TGCGCCAGCAGCCCCGGACAGGGGGTAACTAAACAAGAGACCCAGTACTTC
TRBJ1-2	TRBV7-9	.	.	CASSTEGGYGYTF	TGTGCCAGCAGCACCGAGGGGGGCTATGGCTACACCTTC
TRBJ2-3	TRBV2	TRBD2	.	CASRDPGLAADTQYF	TGTGCCAGCAGGGACCCGGGACTAGCGGCAGATACGCAGTATTTT
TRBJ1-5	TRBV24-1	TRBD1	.	CATGTGNQPQHF	TGTGCCACGGGGACAGGCAATCAGCCCCAGCATTTT
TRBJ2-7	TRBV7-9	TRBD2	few	CASSLSGAGYYEQYF	TGTGCCAGCAGCTTATCGGGAGCGGGGTACTACGAGCAGTACTTC
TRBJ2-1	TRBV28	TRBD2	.	CASTPSGGTYNEQFF	TGTGCCAGCACGCCTAGCGGGGGGACCTACAATGAGCAGTTCTTC
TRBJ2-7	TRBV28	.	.	CASREASDYEQYF	TGTGCCAGCAGAGAAGCTTCAGACTACGAGCAGTACTTC
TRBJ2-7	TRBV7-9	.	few	CASSSQGTDSYEQYF	TGTGCCAGCAGCTCCCAGGGGACCGATTCCTACGAGCAGTACTTC
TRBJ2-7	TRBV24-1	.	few	CATSDHRKDNYEQYF	TGTGCCACCAGTGATCACCGAAAAGACAACTACGAGCAGTACTTC
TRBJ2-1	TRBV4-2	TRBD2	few	CASSQDRLVGLAGGRGEQFF	TGTGCCAGCAGCCAAGATCGGCTCGTTGGGCTAGCGGGGGGAAGGGGTGAGCAGTTCTTC
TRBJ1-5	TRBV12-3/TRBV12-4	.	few	CASSLSQGGLDQPQHF	TGTGCCAGCAGTTTATCACAGGGAGGGTTGGATCAGCCCCAGCATTTT
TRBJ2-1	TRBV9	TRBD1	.	CASSVFTGAPNEQFF	TGTGCCAGCAGCGTCTTTACAGGGGCTCCCAATGAGCAGTTCTTC
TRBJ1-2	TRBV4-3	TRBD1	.	CASSQEYGQGARGYTF	TGCGCCAGCAGCCAAGAGTATGGACAGGGGGCGCGAGGCTACACCTTC
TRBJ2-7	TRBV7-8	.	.	CASSLVQGFHEQYF	TGTGCCAGCAGCTTAGTGCAGGGGTTTCACGAGCAGTACTTC
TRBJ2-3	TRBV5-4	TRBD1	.	CASSPYRQGRGADTQYF	TGTGCCAGCAGCCCTTACAGACAGGGAAGGGGAGCAGATACGCAGTATTTT
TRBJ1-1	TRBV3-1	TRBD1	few	CASSPVPGQGMDTEAFF	TGTGCCAGCAGCCCGGTCCCGGGACAGGGAATGGACACTGAAGCTTTCTTT
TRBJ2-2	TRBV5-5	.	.	CASSFGVPPNTGELFF	TGTGCCAGCAGCTTTGGGGTCCCTCCGAACACCGGGGAGCTGTTTTTT
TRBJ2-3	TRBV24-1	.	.	CATSDMDTQYF	TGTGCCACCAGTGATATGGATACGCAGTATTTT
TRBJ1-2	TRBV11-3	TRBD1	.	CASSSRTGRGYGYTF	TGTGCCAGCAGCTCCCGGACAGGGCGGGGCTATGGCTACACCTTC
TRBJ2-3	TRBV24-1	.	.	CATSSELTDTQYF	TGTGCCACCAGTTCGGAACTCACAGATACGCAGTATTTT
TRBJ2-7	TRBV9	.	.	CASSVDPSKTYEQYF	TGTGCCAGCAGCGTAGATCCAAGTAAAACCTACGAGCAGTACTTC
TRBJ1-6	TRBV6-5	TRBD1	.	CASSRGQANSPLHF	TGTGCCAGCAGTCGCGGACAGGCGAATTCACCCCTCCACTTT